The source of this TCR beta chain is a study of T cells in localized non-small cell lung cancer. Study findings and constraints: The study linked higher blood T cell density to longer overall survival. Peak T cell clonality was found in uninvolved adjacent lung, exceeding tumor. When the top 100 tumor clones were examined, a median approximately 54 of them also appeared in the adjacent lung, which was paired and uninvolved. The study sequenced only one region of the tumor. As a result, intratumor heterogeneity could not be excluded and remains possible.

This clone was seen only a few times. Antigen: not known. Only in-frame clones appear in the TCRdb table, and some are missing; sequencing was by immunoSEQ multiplex PCR. The data contain tens of thousands of clones, about four fifths of them singletons. V lost 0 bases to trimming and J lost 6 bases, with 17 bases between them. This CDR3 spans 15 amino acids. Germline V gives CDR1 GTSNPN, CDR2 SVGIG (reference sequence). V is TRBV30 and J is TRBJ1-1; D call uncertain. This clonotype was sampled from a female donor older than 55 with stage I lung adenocarcinoma. The sequencing here drew on peripheral blood, taken before any cancer treatment. The DNA for the CDR3 is TGTGCCTGGAGTGTAGTGCGCCGGGCCGGGCCTGAAGCTTTCTTT. This gives the protein CAWSVVRRAGPEAFF.